This TCR beta chain originates from a study of cytotoxic CD8 clonotypes in ibrutinib-treated CLL. In regard to this clone: Its antigen remains unidentified.

Trimming took off 3 bases at V and 0 bases at J, with 10 bases between the two ends. This CDR3 spans 15 amino acids. CDR1 and CDR2 from the germline V gene are SGHAT and FQNNGV. General study findings and limits: Sustained-remission and progressing patients had unequal sampling times.

Sequenced by immunoSEQ multiplex PCR; TCRdb stores in-frame clones only, minus some. The sample carries roughly 250,000 clones, under 80% recorded once. The TCR comes from a human donor with chronic lymphocytic leukemia. The rearrangement links TRBV11-2 to TRBJ2-3; tentatively, D is TRBD1 (6 bases). The input for sequencing was PBMCs, taken after 24 months of ibrutinib treatment. In DNA, the CDR3 is TGTGCCAGCAGCTTTAGGGGGTCTAGCACAGATACGCAGTATTTT. Its translation: CASSFRGSSTDTQYF.